The present T cell receptor beta chain was sequenced within a study of shared clonotypes between healthy human individuals. Memory CD4+ cells were the fraction left after CD45RA+ naive selection. The V gene end was trimmed by 2 bases and the J gene end by 6 bases; junction bases not matched to a gene: 8. Germline V lookup: CDR1 SNHLY, CDR2 FYNNEI. The CDR3 has 16 residues. Repertoires were generated with immunoSEQ multiplex PCR, while TCRdb's copy carries only in-frame clones and drops some. This table holds around 1 million clones, about three quarters found once. The sequence derives from a young man in good health. This chain links TRBV2 with TRBJ2-2; 8 bases align to TRBD1. Specimen: memory CD4+ T cells sorted from blood. As to subset: CD45RA-negative fraction. The CDR3 DNA is TGTGCCAGCAGTGAACGGACAGGGATGCGAGCCGGGGAGCTGTTTTTT. It yields the protein CASSERTGMRAGELFF.